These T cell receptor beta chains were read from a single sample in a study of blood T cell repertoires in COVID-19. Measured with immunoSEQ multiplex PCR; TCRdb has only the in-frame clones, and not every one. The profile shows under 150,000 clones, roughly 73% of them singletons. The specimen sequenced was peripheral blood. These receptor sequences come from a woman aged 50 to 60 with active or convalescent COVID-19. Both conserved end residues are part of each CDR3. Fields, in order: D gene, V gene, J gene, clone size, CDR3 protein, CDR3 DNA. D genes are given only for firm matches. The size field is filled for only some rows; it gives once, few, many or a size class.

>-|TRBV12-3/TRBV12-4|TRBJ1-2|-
CASRFGNYGYTF
TGTGCCAGCCGTTTCGGGAACTATGGCTACACCTTC
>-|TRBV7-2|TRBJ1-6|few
CASSLDPGVPPLHF
TGTGCCAGCAGCTTAGACCCCGGGGTGCCACCCCTCCACTTT
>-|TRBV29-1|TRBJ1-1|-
CSGSRTSRNTEAFF
TGCAGCGGGTCAAGGACATCCAGGAACACTGAAGCTTTCTTT
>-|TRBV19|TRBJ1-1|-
CASRPGTTNTEAFF
TGTGCCAGTAGGCCCGGGACAACGAACACTGAAGCTTTCTTT
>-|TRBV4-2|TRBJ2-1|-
CASSQDVARGGLTAAREQFF
TGTGCCAGCAGCCAAGATGTGGCGAGGGGGGGCCTTACGGCCGCCCGTGAGCAGTTCTTC
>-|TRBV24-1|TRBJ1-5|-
CATCRGNNQPQHF
TGTGCCACCTGCCGAGGAAATAATCAGCCCCAGCATTTT
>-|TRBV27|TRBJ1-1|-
CASSLLDPGTEAFF
TGTGCCAGCAGTCTCCTCGACCCGGGCACTGAAGCTTTCTTT
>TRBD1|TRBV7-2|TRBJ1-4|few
CASSSRRTGLGEKLFF
TGTGCCAGCAGCTCCCGAAGGACAGGGTTAGGCGAAAAACTGTTTTTT
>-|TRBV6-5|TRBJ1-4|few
CASSYSRDFEKLFF
TGTGCCAGCAGTTACTCCCGGGACTTTGAAAAACTGTTTTTT
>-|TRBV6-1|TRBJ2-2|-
CASSEAGGHGGELFF
TGTGCCAGCAGTGAAGCGGGGGGGCATGGCGGGGAGCTGTTTTTT
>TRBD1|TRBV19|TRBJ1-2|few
CASKPEDRGRYGYTF
TGTGCCAGCAAACCCGAAGACAGGGGGCGGTATGGCTACACCTTC
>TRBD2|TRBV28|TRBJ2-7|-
CASRPGLAISYEQYF
TGTGCCAGCAGACCCGGACTAGCGATCTCCTACGAGCAGTACTTC
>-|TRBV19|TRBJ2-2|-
CASSTPRGRGTGELFF
TGTGCCAGTAGTACTCCAAGGGGACGGGGGACCGGGGAGCTGTTTTTT
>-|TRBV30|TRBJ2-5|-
CAWSVGGIETQYF
TGTGCCTGGAGTGTAGGAGGGATTGAGACCCAGTACTTC
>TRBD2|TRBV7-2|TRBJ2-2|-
CASSQTGTTNTGELFF
TGTGCCAGCAGCCAAACCGGGACTACGAACACCGGGGAGCTGTTTTTT
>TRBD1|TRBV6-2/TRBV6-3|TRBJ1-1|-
CASSYPLGTGDLNTEAFF
TGTGCCAGCAGTTACCCACTCGGGACAGGGGACCTGAACACTGAAGCTTTCTTT
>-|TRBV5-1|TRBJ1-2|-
CASSLDSFRGGYGYTF
TGCGCCAGCAGCTTGGATAGTTTTAGGGGAGGCTATGGCTACACCTTC
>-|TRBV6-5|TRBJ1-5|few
CASSRYSNQPQHF
TGTGCCAGCAGTCGGTATAGCAATCAGCCCCAGCATTTT
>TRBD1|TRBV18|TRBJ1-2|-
CASSQGQGAKDGYTF
TGTGCCAGCTCTCAAGGACAGGGGGCTAAGGATGGCTACACCTTC
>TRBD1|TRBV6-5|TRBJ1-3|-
CASSWTGGGNTIYF
TGTGCCAGCAGTTGGACAGGGGGTGGAAACACCATATATTTT
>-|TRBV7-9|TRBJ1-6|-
CASSPSGTAYNSPLHF
TGTGCCAGCAGCCCTTCTGGGACTGCCTATAATTCACCCCTCCACTTT
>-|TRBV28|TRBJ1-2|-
CASSVPGYGYTF
TGTGCCAGCAGTGTACCCGGCTATGGCTACACCTTC
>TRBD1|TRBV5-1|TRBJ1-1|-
CASSLRQGGDTEAFF
TGCGCCAGCAGCTTGAGGCAGGGGGGTGACACTGAAGCTTTCTTT
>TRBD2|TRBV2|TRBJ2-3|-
CASRRLAAITDTQYF
TGTGCCAGCAGACGACTAGCGGCTATTACAGATACGCAGTATTTT
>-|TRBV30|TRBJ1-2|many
CAWRRGGYTF
TGTGCCTGGAGACGCGGGGGCTACACCTTC
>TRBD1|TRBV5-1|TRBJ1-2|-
CASSPPGQGSASYGYTF
TGCGCCAGCAGCCCCCCGGGACAGGGTTCAGCTAGCTATGGCTACACCTTC
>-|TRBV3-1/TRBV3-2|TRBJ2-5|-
CASSHPGATTQETQYF
TGTGCCAGCAGCCACCCTGGGGCTACAACCCAAGAGACCCAGTACTTC
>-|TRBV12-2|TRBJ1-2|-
CASRPSSTGLYGYTF
TGTGCAAGTCGCCCCTCCTCGACAGGGCTCTATGGCTACACCTTC
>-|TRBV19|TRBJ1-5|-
CASISGGAQWPQHF
TGTGCCAGTATCTCCGGTGGGGCACAGTGGCCCCAGCATTTT
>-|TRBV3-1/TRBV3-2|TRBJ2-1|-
CASSQNYKDSFSYNEQFF
TGTGCCAGCAGCCAAAATTATAAGGACTCTTTCTCCTACAATGAGCAGTTCTTC
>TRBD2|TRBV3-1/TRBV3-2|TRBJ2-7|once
CASSHLGTSGRVEQYF
TGTGCCAGCAGCCACCTTGGGACTAGCGGGAGGGTCGAGCAGTACTTC
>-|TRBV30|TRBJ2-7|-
CAWSVILGGDSYEQYF
TGTGCCTGGAGTGTAATTCTAGGGGGAGACTCCTACGAGCAGTACTTC
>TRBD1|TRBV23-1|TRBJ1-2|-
CASSQKTGYGYTF
TGCGCCAGCAGTCAAAAGACAGGGTACGGCTACACCTTC
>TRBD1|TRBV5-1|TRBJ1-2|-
CASSSGTGQGVDGYTF
TGCGCCAGCAGCTCGGGGACGGGACAGGGGGTCGATGGCTACACCTTC
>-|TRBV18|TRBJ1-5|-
CASSPSEGSNQPQHF
TGTGCCAGCTCCCCCTCAGAGGGAAGCAATCAGCCCCAGCATTTT
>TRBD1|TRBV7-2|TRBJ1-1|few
CASSLGTGNPTEAFF
TGTGCCAGCAGCTTAGGGACAGGGAATCCCACTGAAGCTTTCTTT
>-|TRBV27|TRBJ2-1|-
CASSFGTGGNDEQFF
TGTGCCAGCAGTTTTGGGACTGGCGGGAATGATGAGCAGTTCTTC
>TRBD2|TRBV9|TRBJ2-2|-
CASGLAGFSGELFF
TGTGCCAGCGGGTTAGCGGGGTTTTCCGGGGAGCTGTTTTTT
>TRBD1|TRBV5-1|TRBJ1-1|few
CASSLIRDRSAEAFF
TGCGCCAGCAGCTTGATCCGGGACAGATCGGCTGAAGCTTTCTTT
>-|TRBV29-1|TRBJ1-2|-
CSSSYQGHGYTF
TGCAGCTCAAGTTACCAGGGCCATGGCTACACCTTC
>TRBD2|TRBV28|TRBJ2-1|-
CASSPVGTSGRKYEQFF
TGTGCCAGCAGTCCTGTCGGGACTAGCGGGAGGAAATATGAGCAGTTCTTC
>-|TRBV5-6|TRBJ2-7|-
CASSFRGEGQYF
TGTGCCAGCAGCTTCCGCGGGGAAGGGCAGTACTTC
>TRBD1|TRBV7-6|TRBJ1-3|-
CASSLAGGEGNTIYF
TGTGCCAGCAGCTTGGCAGGGGGCGAGGGAAACACCATATATTTT
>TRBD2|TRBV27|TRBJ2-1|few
CASTKVPPRLAGGNNEQFF
TGTGCCAGCACTAAAGTGCCCCCGAGACTAGCGGGGGGGAACAATGAGCAGTTCTTC
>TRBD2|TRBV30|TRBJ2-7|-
CAWRPSGPYEQYF
TGTGCCTGGAGACCTAGCGGTCCCTACGAGCAGTACTTC
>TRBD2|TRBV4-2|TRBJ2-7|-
CASSQEGGGGREQYF
TGTGCCAGCAGCCAAGAGGGTGGCGGGGGGCGGGAGCAGTACTTC
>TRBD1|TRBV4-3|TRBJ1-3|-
CASSQGTGLQGNTIYF
TGCGCCAGCAGCCAGGGGACAGGGCTTCAAGGAAACACCATATATTTT
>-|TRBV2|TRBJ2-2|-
CASTRQFTGELFF
TGTGCCAGCACTAGGCAATTCACCGGGGAGCTGTTTTTT
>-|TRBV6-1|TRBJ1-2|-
CASSEQDQGYGYTF
TGTGCCAGCAGTGAACAGGACCAGGGCTATGGCTACACCTTC
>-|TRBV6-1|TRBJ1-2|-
CASSEGSYGYTF
TGTGCCAGCAGTGAAGGCAGCTATGGCTACACCTTC
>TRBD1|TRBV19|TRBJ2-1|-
CASMPGTAIYNEQFF
TGTGCCAGCATGCCCGGGACAGCAATTTACAATGAGCAGTTCTTC
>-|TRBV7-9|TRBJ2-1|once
CASSGGYMGPRGDEQFF
TGTGCCAGCAGCGGGGGGTATATGGGGCCTCGCGGCGATGAGCAGTTCTTC
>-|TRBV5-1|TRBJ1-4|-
CASSSWSGGAAGPNEKLFF
TGCGCCAGCAGCTCATGGTCGGGGGGGGCGGCTGGACCTAATGAAAAACTGTTTTTT
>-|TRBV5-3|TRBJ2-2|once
CARSLDWGQGGELFF
TGTGCCAGAAGCTTGGACTGGGGGCAGGGCGGGGAGCTGTTTTTT
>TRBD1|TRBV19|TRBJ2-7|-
CASSHYPPGQGGYEQYF
TGTGCCAGTAGTCACTACCCTCCGGGACAGGGTGGTTACGAGCAGTACTTC
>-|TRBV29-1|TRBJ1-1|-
CSVEVLLNTEAFF
TGCAGCGTTGAAGTTCTGCTAAACACTGAAGCTTTCTTT
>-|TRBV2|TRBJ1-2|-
CASIHPRGSNGYTF
TGTGCCAGCATACACCCAAGGGGTTCAAATGGCTACACCTTC
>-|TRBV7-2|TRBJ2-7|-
CASSSLSAGLRYEQYF
TGTGCCAGCAGCTCTTTATCGGCGGGACTTCGATACGAGCAGTACTTC
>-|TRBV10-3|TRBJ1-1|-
CAISEGAAVNTEAFF
TGTGCCATCAGTGAGGGGGCCGCAGTGAACACTGAAGCTTTCTTT